This is a list of T cell receptor beta chains from one sample in a study of T cell responses to AZD1222 COVID-19 vaccine. Assay: immunoSEQ multiplex PCR; the TCRdb copy retains only in-frame clones and omits some. Here the sample spans 140,000 to 150,000 clones, roughly 91% being singletons. Here the sequenced sample was peripheral blood, taken 28 days after the second AZD1222 dose. The source of these receptors is an adult who received the AZD1222 COVID-19 vaccine. The CDR3 runs from the conserved cysteine through the conserved F or W. The D gene is left open where the match is weak. Only some rows state a clone size, as once, few, many or a class for expanded clones.

TRBJ2-2 . . TRBV12-3/TRBV12-4 TGTGCCAGCAGTCAAAACTCCCCGCGGCTGTTTTTT CASSQNSPRLFF
TRBJ1-2 . . TRBV5-4 TGTGCCAGCAGCCCTGGGGGGGGCGGGGATGGCTACACCTTC CASSPGGGGDGYTF
TRBJ2-5 . . TRBV15 TGTGCCACCAGCAGAGATCGAGAGACCCAGTACTTC CATSRDRETQYF
TRBJ1-2 once . TRBV2 TGTGCCAGCAGTGCCCGGGCCCTCAACTATGGCTACACCTTC CASSARALNYGYTF
TRBJ1-1 . . TRBV7-2 TGTGCCAGCAGCTTAAATCACGGAGGGGACACTGAAGCTTTCTTT CASSLNHGGDTEAFF
TRBJ1-1 . . TRBV5-1 TGCGCCAGCAGCTTGCAGGGAGGGGAAGCCACTGAAGCTTTCTTT CASSLQGGEATEAFF
TRBJ1-2 . . TRBV7-3 TGTGCCAGCAGCTTAGGCAGGGAGGATGGCTACACCTTC CASSLGREDGYTF
TRBJ1-2 . . TRBV28 TGTGCCAGCAGTTTTGGAGTGGATGGCTACACCTTC CASSFGVDGYTF
TRBJ2-3 . . TRBV5-5 TGTGCCAGCAGCTTCCCAGGGCCGGATACGCAGTATTTT CASSFPGPDTQYF
TRBJ2-2 once TRBD1 TRBV5-1 TGCGCCAGCAGCATTGGACAGGGGTTGGTCGGGGAGCTGTTTTTT CASSIGQGLVGELFF
TRBJ2-1 . . TRBV7-9 TGTGCCAGCAGCCAGCCGGGGCTAGCAAATGAGCAGTTCTTC CASSQPGLANEQFF
TRBJ2-1 . TRBD1 TRBV5-1 TGCGCCAGCAGCTTGGAGGGGACAGGGGGCTACAATGAGCAGTTCTTC CASSLEGTGGYNEQFF
TRBJ1-1 . TRBD1 TRBV29-1 TGCAGCGTTACAGAGGGGGCTTTGAACACTGAAGCTTTCTTT CSVTEGALNTEAFF
TRBJ2-1 . TRBD2 TRBV29-1 TGCAGCGCCCTCTTGCGGGAGTATGAGCAGTTCTTC CSALLREYEQFF
TRBJ1-1 once TRBD1 TRBV11-1 TGTGCCAGCAGACACAGGGGTCTGAACACTGAAGCTTTCTTT CASRHRGLNTEAFF
TRBJ1-4 . . TRBV2 TGTGCCAGCAGTGGCCGACGGGCAACTAATGAAAAACTGTTTTTT CASSGRRATNEKLFF
TRBJ1-1 . . TRBV6-1 TGTGCCAGCAGTGAAGCCTTCGGGGGCCCGGAAACTTTCTTT CASSEAFGGPETFF
TRBJ1-6 . TRBD1 TRBV4-1 TGCGCCAGCAGCCCACGACAGGGGGGTAATTCACCCCTCCACTTT CASSPRQGGNSPLHF
TRBJ2-1 . TRBD1 TRBV29-1 TGCAGCGCAAGGGGACAGGGCCAGAAGAGTCAATACAATGAGCAGTTCTTC CSARGQGQKSQYNEQFF
TRBJ1-2 . . TRBV18 TGTGCCAGCTCAGATCAACAGGTCACCTATGGCTACACCTTC CASSDQQVTYGYTF
TRBJ1-4 . . TRBV5-1 TGCGCCAGCAGCTTGAGGACGGGGCCCTATGAAAAACTGTTTTTT CASSLRTGPYEKLFF
TRBJ1-6 . . TRBV11-2 TGTGCCAGCATCCTTCCTTGGGGGATCTATAATTCACCCCTCCACTTT CASILPWGIYNSPLHF
TRBJ1-2 . . TRBV6-5 TGTGCCAGCAGTTCCGGACGGTATGGCTACACCTTC CASSSGRYGYTF
TRBJ2-5 . TRBD2 TRBV7-9 TGTGCCAGCAGCCCGGGAGCGGGGGAGACCCAGTACTTC CASSPGAGETQYF
TRBJ2-3 . TRBD2 TRBV7-2 TGTGCCAGCAGCCTTAAGGCAGCGGGGACTCGCACAGATACGCAGTATTTT CASSLKAAGTRTDTQYF
TRBJ2-3 . TRBD2 TRBV20-1 TGCAGTGCTAGTGGGGATACACTAGCGGGGGTCGCAGATACGCAGTATTTT CSASGDTLAGVADTQYF
TRBJ1-2 . TRBD1 TRBV19 TGTGCCAGTAGTCCCCAGACAGGGGTCGGTGGCTACACCTTC CASSPQTGVGGYTF
TRBJ1-1 . . TRBV29-1 TGCAGCGCATCGCAGCAGAACACTGAAGCTTTCTTT CSASQQNTEAFF
TRBJ1-5 . . TRBV2 TGTGCCAGCAGTGAAATGAGCAATCAGCCCCAGCATTTT CASSEMSNQPQHF
TRBJ1-3 . . TRBV2 TGTGCCAGCAGTGAAAATGGGGCAGGTGGAAACACCATATATTTT CASSENGAGGNTIYF
TRBJ1-6 . TRBD1 TRBV2 TGTGCCAGCAGTGAAGAAAAGACAGGGAAATATAATTCACCCCTCCACTTT CASSEEKTGKYNSPLHF
TRBJ2-3 . . TRBV5-6 TGTGCCAGCAGCTTGGTCGAGCGAGGGTTCACAGATACGCAGTATTTT CASSLVERGFTDTQYF
TRBJ1-5 . . TRBV6-5 TGTGCCAGCAGAAACAGGGCGGATCAGCCCCAGCATTTT CASRNRADQPQHF
TRBJ2-3 . TRBD2 TRBV5-4 TGTGCCAGCAGCTTGGTTCTAGCGGGGGGCCATACGCAGTATTTT CASSLVLAGGHTQYF
TRBJ1-1 . . TRBV10-3 TGTGCCATCAGTGGGGCCCCGGGGCAGCTGAACACTGAAGCTTTCTTT CAISGAPGQLNTEAFF
TRBJ2-5 . . TRBV12-3/TRBV12-4 TGTGCCAGCACTTACCAAGAGACCCAGTACTTC CASTYQETQYF
TRBJ1-1 . . TRBV6-5 TGTGCCAGCAGCCTAGGGACGGCGAACACTGAAGCTTTCTTT CASSLGTANTEAFF
TRBJ2-5 once TRBD2 TRBV11-3 TGTGCCAGCAGCCCTGGACTAGCGGGACCTCAAGAGACCCAGTACTTC CASSPGLAGPQETQYF
TRBJ2-5 . . TRBV3-1/TRBV3-2 TGTGCCAGCAGCCAAGCGTCGGGGGCAGAGACCCAGTACTTC CASSQASGAETQYF
TRBJ2-2 few TRBD2 TRBV5-1 TGCGCCAGCAGCGGTAGCGGGTCGAACACCGGGGAGCTGTTTTTT CASSGSGSNTGELFF